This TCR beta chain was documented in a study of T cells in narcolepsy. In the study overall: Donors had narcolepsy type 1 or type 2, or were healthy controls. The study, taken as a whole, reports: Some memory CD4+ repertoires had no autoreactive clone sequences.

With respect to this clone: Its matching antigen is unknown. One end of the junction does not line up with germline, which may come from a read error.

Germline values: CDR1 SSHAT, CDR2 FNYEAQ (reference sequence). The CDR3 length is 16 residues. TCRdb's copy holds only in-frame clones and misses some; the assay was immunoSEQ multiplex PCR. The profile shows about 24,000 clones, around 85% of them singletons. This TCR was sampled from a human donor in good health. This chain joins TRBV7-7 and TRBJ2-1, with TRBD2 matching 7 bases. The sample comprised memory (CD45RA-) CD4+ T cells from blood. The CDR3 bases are TGTGCTAGCAGCTTAGCGCTGACTAGCCCCTACAATGAGCAGTTCTTC. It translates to CASSLALTSPYNEQFF. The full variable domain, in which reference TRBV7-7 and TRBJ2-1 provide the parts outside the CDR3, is GAGVSQSPRYKVTKRGQDVTLRCDPISSHATLYWYQQALGQGPEFLTYFNYEAQPDKSGLPSDRFSAERPEGSISTLTIQRTEQRDSAMYRCASSLALTSPYNEQFFGPGTRLTVL.